A selection of T cell receptor beta chains follows, all from one sample in a study of CD8 T cells in ankylosing spondylitis. TCRdb reprocessed the 5' RACE reads with MiXCR, giving one entry per CDR3 protein. There are about 140,000 distinct CDR3 sequences in the sample; roughly 8.8% occur only once, and roughly 8% lies in the top ten. The sample was synovial fluid, either unsorted or a sorted T cell fraction (not recorded which). The receptors stem from a male donor with ankylosing spondylitis. Each CDR3 is given with its conserved first and last residue. D genes are given only for firm matches. Clone size is given for some rows only: seen once, a few or many times, or a class if the clone is expanded.

J gene	V gene	D gene	clone size	CDR3 protein	CDR3 DNA
TRBJ2-7	TRBV20-1	TRBD1	few	CSVPGTGVLYEQYF	TGCAGTGTCCCGGGGACAGGGGTACTCTACGAGCAGTACTTC
TRBJ2-3	TRBV2	TRBD1	medium-sized	CASGDRVTDTQYF	TGTGCCAGCGGTGACAGGGTCACAGATACGCAGTATTTT
TRBJ2-3	TRBV5-4	NA	many	CASSLKGGSTQYF	TGTGCCAGCAGCTTGAAAGGTGGCAGTACGCAGTATTTT
TRBJ2-1	TRBV12-3/TRBV12-4	TRBD2	many	CASSLRLAGYDEQFF	TGTGCCAGCAGCCTGCGACTAGCGGGGTATGATGAGCAGTTCTTC
TRBJ2-7	TRBV12-3/TRBV12-4	TRBD2	many	CASSPLAGGLQYF	TGTGCCAGCAGTCCCTTAGCGGGAGGGCTTCAGTACTTC
TRBJ1-2	TRBV2	NA	NA	CASTRVSFGYGYTF	TGTGCCAGCACCAGGGTGTCGTTTGGCTATGGCTACACCTTC
TRBJ1-4	TRBV4-3	NA	few	CASSPNPTASNEKLFF	TGCGCCAGCAGCCCGAACCCGACAGCTTCTAATGAAAAACTGTTTTTT
TRBJ1-2	TRBV12-3/TRBV12-4	TRBD1	few	CASTSGGIIYGYTF	TGTGCCAGCACCTCAGGGGGTATAATATATGGCTACACCTTC
TRBJ2-7	TRBV4-3	TRBD2	many	CASSQEHGTSGYEQYF	TGCGCCAGCAGCCAAGAACACGGGACTAGCGGCTACGAGCAGTACTTC
TRBJ1-1	TRBV12-3/TRBV12-4	NA	NA	CASSPSEATNTEAFF	TGTGCCAGCAGCCCCTCCGAGGCCACCAACACTGAAGCTTTCTTT
TRBJ2-1	TRBV7-9	NA	many	CASSLGRGFGGTHEQFF	TGTGCCAGCAGCTTAGGGAGGGGATTTGGGGGAACCCATGAGCAGTTCTTC
TRBJ2-3	TRBV5-1	NA	many	CASTVDSSTDTQYF	TGCGCCAGCACCGTTGATTCCAGCACAGATACGCAGTATTTT
TRBJ1-2	TRBV6-1	NA	NA	CASTPTGFHGYTF	TGTGCCAGCACCCCAACAGGGTTCCATGGCTACACCTTC
TRBJ2-1	TRBV11-2	TRBD2	NA	CASSLDPGLAGSSYNEQFF	TGTGCCAGCAGCTTAGACCCGGGACTAGCGGGTAGCTCCTACAATGAGCAGTTCTTC
TRBJ1-2	TRBV7-2	NA	many	CASSLIGGHSNYGYTF	TGTGCCAGCAGCTTAATTGGGGGCCACTCTAACTATGGCTACACCTTC
TRBJ2-1	TRBV20-1	NA	NA	CSAARSSYNEQFF	TGCAGTGCCGCAAGGAGCTCCTACAATGAGCAGTTCTTC
TRBJ2-7	TRBV3-1	TRBD1	NA	CASSPKFWTGGGEQYF	TGTGCCAGCAGCCCCAAGTTCTGGACAGGGGGAGGCGAGCAGTACTTC
TRBJ1-2	TRBV7-2	NA	many	CASSPRQVGIYGYTF	TGTGCCAGCAGCCCACGACAGGTTGGGATCTATGGCTACACCTTC
TRBJ1-2	TRBV5-1	NA	many	CASSFQVDYGYTF	TGCGCCAGCAGCTTCCAAGTTGACTATGGCTACACCTTC
TRBJ1-5	TRBV10-1	NA	NA	CASSGSGEPQHF	TGCGCCAGCAGTGGCAGTGGAGAGCCCCAGCATTTT
TRBJ2-1	TRBV7-9	NA	few	CASSSSAGSLGNEQFF	TGTGCCAGCAGCTCATCAGCAGGGTCCCTCGGGAATGAGCAGTTCTTC
TRBJ2-2	TRBV12-3/TRBV12-4	NA	many	CASSFLGRYTGELFF	TGTGCCAGCAGTTTCCTGGGGAGGTACACCGGGGAGCTGTTTTTT
TRBJ2-5	TRBV12-3/TRBV12-4	NA	many	CASSLGLDQETQYF	TGTGCCAGCAGTTTAGGACTAGACCAAGAGACCCAGTACTTC
TRBJ2-3	TRBV7-2	NA	many	CASSLGSGDTQYF	TGTGCCAGCAGCTTGGGTTCGGGCGATACGCAGTATTTT
TRBJ2-7	TRBV18	TRBD1	NA	CASSPRDSFSYEQYF	TGTGCCAGCTCACCTAGGGACAGTTTTTCCTACGAGCAGTACTTC
TRBJ2-4	TRBV6-6	NA	many	CASSKESGHQYF	TGTGCCAGCAGTAAAGAGTCGGGACATCAGTACTTC
TRBJ2-1	TRBV7-2	TRBD2	many	CASSPGTSGNEQFF	TGTGCCAGCAGCCCCGGGACTAGTGGTAATGAGCAGTTCTTC
TRBJ2-2	TRBV6-2/TRBV6-3	NA	many	CASKIDYTGELFF	TGTGCCAGCAAGATAGACTACACCGGGGAGCTGTTTTTT
TRBJ1-6	TRBV5-1	TRBD1	many	CASSAQGSYNSPLHF	TGCGCCAGCAGCGCACAGGGGTCCTATAATTCACCCCTCCACTTT
TRBJ1-2	TRBV29-1	TRBD1	many	CSAPGQDGGYTF	TGCAGCGCGCCGGGACAGGACGGTGGCTACACCTTC
TRBJ2-5	TRBV6-1	NA	many	CASSGGRQETQYF	TGTGCCAGCAGTGGAGGGAGGCAAGAGACCCAGTACTTC
TRBJ1-1	TRBV18	NA	few	CASSPGIPTEAFF	TGTGCCAGCTCACCAGGTATACCCACTGAAGCTTTCTTT
TRBJ2-4	TRBV7-2	NA	NA	CASSLAGVGNIQYF	TGTGCCAGCAGCTTAGCAGGGGTCGGAAACATTCAGTACTTC
TRBJ2-5	TRBV12-3/TRBV12-4	NA	many	CASSFRGEETQYF	TGTGCCAGCAGTTTCCGCGGGGAAGAGACCCAGTACTTC